This TCR beta chain was identified in a study of blood T cell repertoires in COVID-19. Overall study context: Sites in the United States, Italy and Spain provided acute and convalescent COVID-19 samples.

V was cut by 3 bases and J by 6 bases, with 14 bases left in between. CDR1 and CDR2 (germline): MDHEN, SYDVKM. This CDR3 has 14 residues. Within 2 weeks of study entry, exposed participants had contacted a PCR-confirmed or clinician-diagnosed COVID-19 case. Profiling relied on immunoSEQ multiplex PCR, and the TCRdb table lists in-frame clones only, not all of them. The sample records hundreds of thousands of clones, about nine tenths being singletons. This clonotype was sampled from a man aged 50 to 59 who had been exposed to COVID-19. The rearrangement links TRBV28 to TRBJ1-2; D uncertain. Sequenced input: PBMCs or T cells enriched from blood (not recorded which). Here the CDR3 reads CASSLVSGENGYTF. The CDR3 DNA sequence: TGTGCCAGCAGTTTGGTTTCCGGTGAGAATGGCTACACCTTC.